One and the same sample provided the 25 T cell receptor beta chains below, sequenced in a study of blood T cell repertoires in COVID-19. Assay used: immunoSEQ multiplex PCR; TCRdb lists only in-frame clones, some missing. The sample lists approximately 60,000 clones; roughly 75% were seen once. The sample taken for sequencing was peripheral blood. The receptors were gathered from a man between 60 and 75 years old with COVID-19, enrolled during active disease.

The V gene is TRBV3-1 (or the pseudogene TRBV3-2), the J gene TRBJ1-1; perhaps TRBD1 as D (6 bases). The CDR3 runs 16 residues. CDR1 is LGHDT and CDR2 is YNNKEL in the germline V gene (reference sequence). The V end was cut by 2 bases, the J end by 1 base, with 14 bases between. CDR3 in amino acids: CASSQIWGGQNTEAFF. The CDR3 DNA sequence: TGTGCCAGCAGCCAAATTTGGGGGGGGCAGAACACTGAAGCTTTCTTT.

This clone has a handful of counts. The chain is built from TRBV18 and TRBJ1-2; no reliable D call. The CDR3 consists of 13 residues. Looked up from germline, CDR1 is KGHSH and CDR2 is LQKENI. Trimming removed 6 bases at V and 7 bases at J, with 15 bases between. Here the CDR3 DNA reads TGTGCCAGCTCCCCGGAGACGGTTGGTGGCTACACCTTC. This codes for CASSPETVGGYTF. Filled out from reference TRBV18 and TRBJ1-2, the complete variable domain reads NAGVMQNPRHLVRRRGQEARLRCSPMKGHSHVYWYRQLPEEGLKFMVYLQKENIIDESGMPKERFSAEFPKEGPSILRIQQVVRGDSAAYFCASSPETVGGYTFGSGTRLTVV.

A few counts support this clone. The CDR3 DNA reads as TGTGCCAGCAGCCAAGGCCTCGGGAGGACGGCTTCACCCCTCCACTTT. Amino acid sequence: CASSQGLGRTASPLHF. The chain has TRBV3-1 (or the pseudogene TRBV3-2) and TRBJ1-6; D is undetermined. The germline gives CDR1 LGHDT, CDR2 YNNKEL (reference sequence). V lost 1 base to trimming and J lost 9 bases, with 16 bases between them. The CDR3 spans 16 residues.

The chain uses TRBV15 and TRBJ1-5; perhaps TRBD1 as D (5 bases). Germline CDR1 LNHNV, CDR2 YYDKDF (reference sequence). The CDR3 extends over 17 amino acids. V was pared by 0 bases and J by 6 bases, with 18 bases between. CDR3 residues: CATSRDRSLRGSQPQHF. In DNA, the CDR3 is TGTGCCACCAGCAGAGATCGAAGTTTGCGGGGGTCTCAGCCCCAGCATTTT.

The chain recombines TRBV23-1 with TRBJ2-7, with D possibly matching TRBD1 (5 bases). TRBV23-1 is recorded as an ORF, its role being uncertain. Trimming cost V 2 bases and J 4 bases, with 15 bases left between them. CDR3 length: 15 amino acids. The CDR3 DNA reads TGCGCCAGCAGTCAACCCCGAGCAGGGTGGTACGAGCAGTACTTC. Translating gives CASSQPRAGWYEQYF.

This clone was counted a few times. J is TRBJ2-2 and V is TRBV19; a possible D gene is TRBD2 (5 bases). This CDR3 is built from 17 residues. Germline lookup yields CDR1 LNHDA and CDR2 SQIVND (reference sequence). Trimming removed 3 bases from V and 4 bases from J, with 18 bases in between. DNA for the CDR3: TGTGCCAGTAGTATTCAACGGCAGCGGAGAACCACCGGGGAGCTGTTTTTT. Translating gives CASSIQRQRRTTGELFF. The full variable domain, completed using reference TRBV19 and TRBJ2-2, is DGGITQSPKYLFRKEGQNVTLSCEQNLNHDAMYWYRQDPGQGLRLIYYSQIVNDFQKGDIAEGYSVSREKKESFPLTVTSAQKNPTAFYLCASSIQRQRRTTGELFFGEGSRLTVL.

The rearrangement links TRBV18 to TRBJ1-6, with 9 nucleotides matching TRBD1. From germline, CDR1 is KGHSH and CDR2 LQKENI. V gave up 6 bases and J gave up 5 bases; unmatched junction bases: 2. The CDR3 has 14 residues. This CDR3 is CASSGQGDNSPLHF. Here the CDR3 DNA reads TGTGCCAGCTCGGGACAGGGTGATAATTCACCCCTCCACTTT.

This chain uses TRBV7-9 with TRBJ2-2, with D perhaps matching TRBD1 (6 bases). V dropped 5 bases and J dropped 6 bases, with 13 bases sitting between them. The germline V gene has CDR1 SEHNR and CDR2 FQNEAQ (reference sequence). There are 14 residues in the CDR3. The CDR3 bases are TGTGCCAGCAGCCTACAAGAGGGGGCCGGGGAGCTGTTTTTT. This encodes CASSLQEGAGELFF.

This clone came up a few times. The chain joins TRBV19 to TRBJ1-1; tentative D call: TRBD1 (6 bases). The germline V gene encodes CDR1 LNHDA and CDR2 SQIVND (reference sequence). The CDR3 consists of 14 residues. With 4 bases removed from V and 4 bases from J, the gap between germline ends came to 13 bases. The CDR3, as DNA: TGTGCCAGTAGTAGCCTGGGGGCGAGCACTGAAGCTTTCTTT. Its translation is CASSSLGASTEAFF.

This clone came up a few times. The rearrangement joins TRBV5-4 to TRBJ2-5, with 8 bases fitting TRBD2. The CDR3 covers 14 residues. J lost 5 bases, V lost 3 bases, and 6 bases had no gene match. Germline V gives CDR1 SGHNT, CDR2 YYREEE (reference sequence). Here the CDR3 DNA reads TGTGCCAGCAGCTCACGGGGGGGCGGGGAGACCCAGTACTTC. Translated: CASSSRGGGETQYF.

This chain uses TRBV9 with TRBJ1-3, with D maybe TRBD1 (5 bases). The CDR3 has 14 residues. Germline CDR1 SGDLS, CDR2 YYNGEE. V gave up 3 bases and J gave up 8 bases, with 15 bases separating them. The CDR3 coding sequence is TGTGCCAGCAGCGGCTCGGGACTAGGAGACACCATATATTTT. Translated: CASSGSGLGDTIYF. The full variable domain, its missing parts supplied by reference TRBV9 and TRBJ1-3, is DSGVTQTPKHLITATGQRVTLRCSPRSGDLSVYWYQQSLDQGLQFLIQYYNGEERAKGNILERFSAQQFPDLHSELNLSSLELGDSALYFCASSGSGLGDTIYFGEGSWLTVV.

The chain links TRBV3-1 (or the pseudogene TRBV3-2) to TRBJ2-5; 9 bases fit TRBD2. The length of the CDR3 is 16 residues. Per the germline V gene, CDR1 is LGHDT and CDR2 is YNNKEL (reference sequence). V trimming: 3 bases; J trimming: 4 bases; junction bases outside the gene matches: 9. CDR3 amino acids: CASSQAERGAGETQYF. DNA for the CDR3: TGTGCCAGCAGCCAGGCAGAGCGGGGGGCCGGAGAGACCCAGTACTTC.

This chain uses TRBV5-1 with TRBJ2-1; 7 nucleotides agree with TRBD2. Trimming took 1 base from V and 7 from J; bases not matched to a gene: 8. Germline values: CDR1 SGHRS, CDR2 YFSETQ. This CDR3 is built from 15 residues. The CDR3 nucleotides read TGCGCCAGCAGCTTGAGGCCGACTAGCTCAAATGAGCAGTTCTTC. It yields the protein CASSLRPTSSNEQFF.

This chain links TRBV7-2 with TRBJ1-2; 8 bases agree with TRBD1. Germline assignment: CDR1 SGHTA and CDR2 FQGNSA. The V and J ends lost 5 bases and 7 bases, in that order; junction bases with no gene match: 6. This CDR3 region has 13 residues. The chain's CDR3 is CASSARQGSGYTF. In nucleotides, the CDR3 is TGTGCCAGCAGCGCTAGACAGGGGAGTGGCTACACCTTC.

This chain joins TRBV11-2 and TRBJ2-3; a possible D gene is TRBD2 (6 bases). CDR3 length equals 14 residues. Germline CDR1 and CDR2: SGHAT and FQNNGV. V lost 1 base and J 6 bases, leaving 11 bases between the germline ends. The CDR3 sequence: CASSLGRGFDTQYF. The CDR3 DNA follows: TGTGCCAGCAGCTTAGGACGGGGGTTTGATACGCAGTATTTT.

This clone was counted at least ten times. The chain links TRBV6-5 to TRBJ1-1; possible D gene TRBD1, 6 bases. The ends were cut back, 6 bases at V and 6 bases at J, with 8 bases in the middle. Per the germline V gene, CDR1 is MNHEY and CDR2 is SVGAGI. The CDR3 is made up of 11 amino acids. The CDR3 sequence is CASRQGPEAFF. CDR3 sequence (DNA): TGTGCCAGCAGACAGGGACCTGAAGCTTTCTTT.

This chain uses TRBV9 with TRBJ1-1; possible D gene TRBD1, 5 bases. V lost 3 bases and J lost 1, with 13 bases in between. The germline V gene encodes CDR1 SGDLS and CDR2 YYNGEE. The CDR3 contains 15 residues. The CDR3 region has the DNA TGTGCCAGCAGCGGAAGAGACGGGGGGAACACTGAAGCTTTCTTT. Translating it yields CASSGRDGGNTEAFF.

V and J are TRBV15 and TRBJ2-2; 8 positions agree with TRBD1. Per the germline V gene, CDR1 is LNHNV and CDR2 is YYDKDF (reference sequence). Trimming removed 2 bases from V and 4 bases from J; junction bases left unmatched: 15. The CDR3 loop spans 19 amino acids. CDR3 in DNA: TGTGCCACCAGCAGACCTTGGGGGGATCCGGGACAGGTCACCGGGGAGCTGTTTTTT. Translation: CATSRPWGDPGQVTGELFF.

CDR3 nucleotide sequence: TGTGCCAGCAGCCCCCCCCCTCGGGCTAGCGGGAGTTACGAGCAGTACTTC. It encodes CASSPPPRASGSYEQYF. This chain links TRBV7-9 with TRBJ2-7; TRBD2 matches at 10 bases. The CDR3 has 17 residues. From germline, CDR1 is SEHNR and CDR2 FQNEAQ (reference sequence). The V gene end was trimmed by 5 bases and the J gene end by 4 bases; junction bases not matched to a gene: 14.

For the CDR3, the DNA is TGTGCCAGCAGCAAACCCCCGGGACACCTACTTTTCTACGAGCAGTACTTC. Translating it yields CASSKPPGHLLFYEQYF. The rearrangement uses TRBV21-1 and TRBJ2-7; the D segment call TRBD1 is taken from the table without a DNA check. TRBV21-1 is a pseudogene segment. The CDR3 is 17 amino acids.

The gene calls are TRBV30 and TRBJ1-3, with D unclear. CDR1 is GTSNPN and CDR2 is SVGIG in the germline V gene (reference sequence). V lost 0 bases, J lost 0 bases, and 3 bases lay in between. The CDR3 totals 13 residues. In DNA, the CDR3 is TGTGCCTGGAGTGTCAGCTCTGGAAACACCATATATTTT. Its translation is CAWSVSSGNTIYF.

V gene TRBV9 combines with J gene TRBJ1-5; 7 bases agree with TRBD1. Unmatched junction bases numbered 12, after V lost 3 bases and J lost 9 bases. The CDR3 totals 15 residues. The germline V gene has CDR1 SGDLS and CDR2 YYNGEE. CDR3 DNA: TGTGCCAGCAGCGACGGCGAGGGGGCTGGGGCGCCCCAGCATTTT. Translating it yields CASSDGEGAGAPQHF.

The chain carries TRBV3-1 (or the pseudogene TRBV3-2) and TRBJ2-3; 12 positions agree with TRBD2. The CDR3 is 15 residues long. V lost 1 base and J lost 7; bases outside the gene matches: 3. Germline values: CDR1 LGHDT, CDR2 YNNKEL (reference sequence). The CDR3 DNA follows: TGTGCCAGCAGCCAAGGGACTAGCGGGGCGAATACGCAGTATTTT. Its protein product is CASSQGTSGANTQYF.

The chain has TRBV18 and TRBJ2-1; a possible D gene is TRBD2 (5 bases). V was shortened by 2 bases and J by 5 bases, with 13 bases between the two germline ends. The CDR3 is 15 amino acids. The germline CDR1 and CDR2 sequences are KGHSH and LQKENI. CDR3 residues: CASSPGGSRNNEQFF. The CDR3 DNA sequence: TGTGCCAGCTCACCAGGTGGGAGTAGGAACAATGAGCAGTTCTTC. The whole variable domain, remainder taken from reference TRBV18 and TRBJ2-1, is NAGVMQNPRHLVRRRGQEARLRCSPMKGHSHVYWYRQLPEEGLKFMVYLQKENIIDESGMPKERFSAEFPKEGPSILRIQQVVRGDSAAYFCASSPGGSRNNEQFFGPGTRLTVL.

The chain combines TRBV29-1 with TRBJ1-4; 8 nucleotides align to TRBD1. Losses at the gene ends were 6 bases for V and 3 bases for J; bases not matched to a gene: 6. CDR3 length: 14 residues. The germline V gene has CDR1 SQVTM and CDR2 ANQGSEA. CDR3: CSVRTGTANEKLFF. The CDR3 region has the DNA TGCAGCGTGAGGACAGGGACGGCTAATGAAAAACTGTTTTTT.